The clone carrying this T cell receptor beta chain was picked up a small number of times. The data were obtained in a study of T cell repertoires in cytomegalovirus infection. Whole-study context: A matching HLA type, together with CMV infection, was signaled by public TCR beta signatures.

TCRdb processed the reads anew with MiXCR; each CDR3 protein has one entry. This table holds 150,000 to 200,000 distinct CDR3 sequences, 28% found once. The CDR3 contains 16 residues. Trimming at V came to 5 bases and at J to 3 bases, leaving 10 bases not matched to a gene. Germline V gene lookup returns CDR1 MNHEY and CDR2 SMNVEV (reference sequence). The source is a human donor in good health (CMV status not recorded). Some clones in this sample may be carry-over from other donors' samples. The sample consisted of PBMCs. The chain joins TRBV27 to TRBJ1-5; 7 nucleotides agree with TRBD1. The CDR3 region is CASSPTRGATNQPQHF. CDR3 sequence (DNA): TGTGCCAGCAGTCCTACCAGGGGGGCCACCAATCAGCCCCAGCATTTT.